Sequencing of this TCR beta chain was carried out in a study of Ad26.COV2.S vaccination and SARS-CoV-2 variants. Study results and limitations: TCR breadth and depth analyses may have underestimated total T cell responses. Reportedly, spike-specific CD8+ and CD4+ T cell responses achieved substantial breadth once vaccination had taken place.

The table came from immunoSEQ multiplex PCR; TCRdb's copy has only in-frame clones and leaves some out. The sample consists of some 180,000 clones, around nine tenths of them appearing once. With respect to this clone: Antigen: not known.

This sequence originates from a human donor who had recovered from COVID-19. The source was peripheral blood, collected after recovery from COVID-19.

CDR3 loop: CASIRNTEAFF. CDR3 nucleotides: TGTGCCAGTATACGGAACACTGAAGCTTTCTTT. The V gene is TRBV19, the J gene TRBJ1-1; D not resolved. CDR3 size: 11 residues. V was pared by 7 bases and J by 1 base, with 4 bases between. Germline V gives CDR1 LNHDA, CDR2 SQIVND (reference sequence).